One TCR beta chain is described in this entry. Antigen specificity is unknown. These data originate in a study of T cell therapy after organ transplantation. The wider study: Responders numbered eight and nonresponders two among about 10 patients.

Time point in this sample: 20-29 weeks after completion of therapy. Trimming pared 3 bases from V and 3 bases from J, leaving 14 bases between. CDR1 and CDR2 from the germline V gene are LNHNV and YYDKDF (reference sequence). This CDR3 contains 15 residues. Sequencing was performed with immunoSEQ multiplex PCR; in TCRdb, only in-frame clones are kept and a portion is missing. The profile shows fewer than 25,000 clones, 84% of them singletons. The chain employs TRBV15 and TRBJ1-2, with a tentative D call TRBD1 (6 bases). The clonotype was recovered from a human patient who had received a solid organ transplant and had CMV disease. The T cells may partly be graft donor cells. Specimen: CD8+ T cells from blood, collected after autologous CMV-specific T cell therapy. The DNA of the CDR3 is TGTGCCACCAGCAGCGCCTCGGGGGGCCACTATGGCTACACCTTC. It specifies CATSSASGGHYGYTF.